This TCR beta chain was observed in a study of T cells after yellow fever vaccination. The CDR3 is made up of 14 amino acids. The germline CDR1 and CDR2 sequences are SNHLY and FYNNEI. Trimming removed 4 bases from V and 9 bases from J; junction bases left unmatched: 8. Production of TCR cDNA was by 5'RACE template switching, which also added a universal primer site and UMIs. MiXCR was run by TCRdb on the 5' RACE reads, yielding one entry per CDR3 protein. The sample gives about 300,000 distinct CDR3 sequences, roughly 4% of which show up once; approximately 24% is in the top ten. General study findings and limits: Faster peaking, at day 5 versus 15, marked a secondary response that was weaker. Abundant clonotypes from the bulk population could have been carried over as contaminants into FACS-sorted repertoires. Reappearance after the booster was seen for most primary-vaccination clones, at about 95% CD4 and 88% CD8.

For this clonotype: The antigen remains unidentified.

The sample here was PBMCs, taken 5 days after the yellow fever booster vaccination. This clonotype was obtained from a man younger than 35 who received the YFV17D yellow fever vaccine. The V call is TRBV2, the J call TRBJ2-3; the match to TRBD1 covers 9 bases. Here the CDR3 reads CASSADRGESTQYF. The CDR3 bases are TGTGCCAGCAGTGCGGACAGGGGAGAATCCACGCAGTATTTT.